This T cell receptor (beta chain) was identified during a study of CD8+ T cells in alopecia areata. Researchers gathered lesional scalp punch biopsies and peripheral blood from patients with alopecia areata. As the sequencing template, cDNA was produced by extracting RNA and reverse transcribing it. Libraries were prepared by immunoSEQ multiplex PCR; TCRdb keeps only in-frame clonotypes and omits some of them. The data contain approximately 13,000 clones, 55% to 60% of them seen just once; the ten biggest clones take up approximately 10%. The CDR3 has 13 residues. V gave up 9 bases and J gave up 0 bases, with 11 bases separating them. Germline assignment: CDR1 ENHRY and CDR2 SYGVKD.

The sample was skin, taken at week 0. The V and J genes are TRBV10-3 and TRBJ1-1, with D tentatively TRBD1 (5 bases). The sequence came from a human donor with alopecia areata. The CDR3 here is CAINGGLNTEAFF. The DNA for the CDR3 is TGTGCCATTAACGGGGGTTTGAACACTGAAGCTTTCTTT.